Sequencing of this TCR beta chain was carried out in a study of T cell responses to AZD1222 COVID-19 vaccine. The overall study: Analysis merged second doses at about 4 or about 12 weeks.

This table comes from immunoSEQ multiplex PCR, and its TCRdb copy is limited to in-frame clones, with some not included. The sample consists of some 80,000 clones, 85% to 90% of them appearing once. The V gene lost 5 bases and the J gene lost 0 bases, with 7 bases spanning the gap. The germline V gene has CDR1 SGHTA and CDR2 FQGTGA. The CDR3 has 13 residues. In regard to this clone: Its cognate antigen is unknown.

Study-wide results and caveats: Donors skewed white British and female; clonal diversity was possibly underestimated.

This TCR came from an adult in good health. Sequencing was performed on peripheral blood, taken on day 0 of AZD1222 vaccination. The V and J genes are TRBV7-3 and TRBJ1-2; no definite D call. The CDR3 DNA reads TGTGCCAGCAGCCCCAGTCCTAACTATGGCTACACCTTC. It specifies CASSPSPNYGYTF.